The 31 T cell receptor beta chains in this list originate from one sample, sequenced in a study of OX40 agonist ivuxolimab in advanced cancers. The table came from immunoSEQ multiplex PCR; TCRdb's copy has only in-frame clones and leaves some out. This table holds 20,000 to 25,000 clones, 75% to 85% found once. This sample comprised CD4+ or CD8+ T cells sorted from blood, obtained in a trial of the OX40 agonist ivuxolimab. Source of these receptors: an adult with an advanced solid tumor such as melanoma, head and neck, liver or kidney cancer.

The CDR3 region is CASRTRTSLTLDTQYF. CDR3 DNA: TGTGCCAGCCGAACACGGACGTCCCTTACCTTGGATACGCAGTATTTT. The J gene is TRBJ2-3, the V gene TRBV7-2; D remains unclear. The V gene's germline CDR1 is SGHTA and CDR2 FQGNSA. V lost 8 bases to trimming and J lost 6 bases, with 24 bases between them. The CDR3 has 16 amino acids. Combining the CDR3 with reference TRBV7-2 and TRBJ2-3 gives the whole variable domain GAGVSQSPSNKVTEKGKDVELRCDPISGHTALYWYRQSLGQGLEFLIYFQGNSAPDKSGLPSDRFSAERTGGSVSTLTIQRTQQEDSAVYLCASRTRTSLTLDTQYFGPGTRLTVL.

This clone was counted once. This chain uses TRBV4-2 with TRBJ2-1; maybe TRBD2 (7 bases). Germline assignment: CDR1 LGHNA and CDR2 YNFKEQ. Trimming stripped 0 bases from V and 6 bases from J, with 15 bases between. This CDR3 spans 16 amino acids. CDR3 in amino acids: CASSQEAEGGGNEQFF. For the CDR3, the DNA is TGTGCCAGCAGCCAAGAGGCTGAGGGAGGGGGCAATGAGCAGTTCTTC.

The chain combines TRBV5-1 with TRBJ1-2; a possible D gene is TRBD1 (6 bases). V was trimmed by 1 base and J by 6 bases, leaving 10 bases between them. Germline CDR1 SGHRS, CDR2 YFSETQ. The CDR3 extends over 13 amino acids. CDR3: CASSLTGFDGYTF. The CDR3 DNA is TGCGCCAGCAGCTTGACAGGGTTCGATGGCTACACCTTC.

The V gene is TRBV7-8, the J gene TRBJ2-1, with TRBD2 matching over 10 bases. The CDR3 consists of 18 residues. Trimming removed 1 base from V and 0 bases from J; junction bases left unmatched: 6. The V gene's germline CDR1 is SGHVS and CDR2 FQNEAQ. CDR3 bases: TGTGCCAGCAGCTTAGTTAGTAGCGGGAGGAGCTCCTACAATGAGCAGTTCTTC. Amino acid sequence: CASSLVSSGRSSYNEQFF.

The rearrangement joins TRBV6-4 to TRBJ2-3, with 10 bases lining up with TRBD2. Germline V lookup: CDR1 MRHNA, CDR2 SNTAGT. The V and J ends lost 5 bases and 4 bases, in that order; junction bases with no gene match: 6. The CDR3 contains 15 residues. CDR3 in amino acids: CASSRLAGVADTQYF. The CDR3 DNA is TGTGCCAGCAGTCGGCTAGCGGGAGTGGCAGATACGCAGTATTTT.

On this clone: Distinct nucleotide sequences in the sample also encode this CDR3. The chain uses TRBV9 and TRBJ2-7, with D maybe TRBD1 (6 bases). With 4 bases removed from V and 2 bases from J, the gap between germline ends came to 13 bases. The germline V gene has CDR1 SGDLS and CDR2 YYNGEE. The CDR3 runs 14 residues. CDR3 nucleotide sequence: TGTGCCAGCAGCCCCCGGACAGCCACCTACGAGCAGTACTTC. Residues: CASSPRTATYEQYF.

DNA for the CDR3: TGTGCCAGCTCAGACAGGGGAGTTATGGGCTCCTACGAGCAGTACTTC. Amino acid sequence: CASSDRGVMGSYEQYF. The V and J genes are TRBV2 and TRBJ2-7; TRBD1 agrees at 8 bases. Germline-derived CDR1 and CDR2 are SNHLY and FYNNEI. This CDR3 spans 16 amino acids. The V gene end was trimmed by 8 bases and the J gene end by 0 bases; junction bases not matched to a gene: 12. Looking up the rest from reference TRBV2 and TRBJ2-7 gives the full variable domain: EPEVTQTPSHQVTQMGQEVILRCVPISNHLYFYWYRQILGQKVEFLVSFYNNEISEKSEIFDDQFSVERPDGSNFTLKIRSTKLEDSAMYFCASSDRGVMGSYEQYFGPGTRLTVT.

The chain combines TRBV7-3 with TRBJ2-5; D might be TRBD2 (6 bases). V was trimmed by 2 bases and J by 2 bases, leaving 12 bases between them. This CDR3 comprises 15 residues. The germline V gene has CDR1 SGHTA and CDR2 FQGTGA. The CDR3 protein is CASSLGAGFQETQYF. The CDR3 nucleotides read TGTGCCAGCAGCTTAGGCGCGGGATTTCAAGAGACCCAGTACTTC.

The rearrangement links TRBV6-5 to TRBJ1-5; unclear D gene. Germline assignment: CDR1 MNHEY and CDR2 SVGAGI. The V end lost 6 bases, the J end lost 0 bases, and 12 bases lay between the germline ends. This CDR3 is 15 amino acids long. The CDR3 region is CASRAAHYSNQPQHF. The CDR3 region has the DNA TGTGCCAGCAGAGCAGCACACTATAGCAATCAGCCCCAGCATTTT.

In this sample, this clone turned up once. J is TRBJ2-1 and V is TRBV29-1; 7 nucleotides line up with TRBD1. Per germline, CDR1 SQVTM and CDR2 ANQGSEA. The CDR3 sequence is 14 residues long. The V gene end was trimmed by 3 bases and the J gene end by 3 bases; junction bases not matched to a gene: 5. CDR3 coding DNA: TGCAGCGTTGATGGGACAGAATACTACAATGAGCAGTTCTTC. It is translated as CSVDGTEYYNEQFF.

This clone came up a few times. The gene calls are TRBV4-1 and TRBJ1-1, with 11 bases matching TRBD1. Germline-derived CDR1 and CDR2 are MGHRA and YSYEKL. Trimming took 3 bases from V and 3 from J; bases not matched to a gene: 3. CDR3 size: 15 residues. CDR3 sequence: CASSHSGQGDTEAFF. In nucleotides, the CDR3 is TGCGCCAGCAGCCACTCGGGACAGGGGGACACTGAAGCTTTCTTT.

With regard to this clone: An end of the junction does not agree with germline; a read error may underlie this. The genes are TRBV13 and TRBJ2-7; 15 positions agree with TRBD2. This CDR3 has 15 amino acids. Germline CDR1 and CDR2: PRHDT and FYEKMQ (reference sequence). The CDR3 sequence: CASSIGLAGGNEQYF. In DNA form, the CDR3 reads TGTGCCAGCAGCATAGGACTAGCGGGAGGGAACGAGCAGTACTTC.

The chain's CDR3 is CASTRNRGEGSNQPQHF. Written as DNA, the CDR3 is TGTGCCAGCACAAGAAATCGGGGGGAGGGGAGCAATCAGCCCCAGCATTTT. The rearrangement links TRBV21-1 to TRBJ1-5. TRBV21-1 constitutes a pseudogene. This CDR3 comprises 17 residues.

This chain links TRBV28 with TRBJ2-1, with a possible D match to TRBD2 (5 bases). CDR3 length: 12 amino acids. The V end lost 1 base, the J end lost 9 bases, and 7 bases lay between the germline ends. Germline V gene lookup returns CDR1 MDHEN and CDR2 SYDVKM. Written as DNA, the CDR3 is TGTGCCAGCAGTTTATCCGGGATTGAGCAGTTCTTC. It yields the protein CASSLSGIEQFF.

The rearrangement uses TRBV9 and TRBJ2-2, with unresolved D. Germline V CDR1 and CDR2: SGDLS, YYNGEE. Trimming left V 0 bases short and J 3 bases short, with 3 bases between. The CDR3 spans 13 residues. CDR3 sequence (DNA): TGTGCCAGCAGCGTAGCAGACACCGGGGAGCTGTTTTTT. It encodes CASSVADTGELFF.

By sample share, this clone is medium-sized. J is TRBJ1-3 and V is TRBV9; no firm D call. Germline CDR1 is SGDLS and CDR2 is YYNGEE. CDR3 length: 13 amino acids. DNA of the CDR3: TGTGCAATCGGCTATCCCTCTGGAAACACCATATATTTT. It specifies CAIGYPSGNTIYF.

The CDR3 region is CASSLGLAGGNEQFF. CDR3 nucleotide sequence: TGTGCCAGCAGCTTGGGACTAGCGGGAGGGAATGAGCAGTTCTTC. The chain combines TRBV7-3 with TRBJ2-1; 16 bases fit TRBD2. The CDR3 runs 15 residues. The germline V gene encodes CDR1 SGHTA and CDR2 FQGTGA. Trimming cost V 3 bases and J 7 bases; bases outside gene matches: 0.

The gene calls are TRBV7-9 and TRBJ2-7; 10 nucleotides align to TRBD1. V dropped 5 bases and J dropped 3; count of bases not matched to a gene: 4. This CDR3 region has 14 residues. Per the germline V gene, CDR1 is SEHNR and CDR2 is FQNEAQ (reference sequence). The CDR3 sequence: CASSRTGGNYEQYF. DNA of the CDR3: TGTGCCAGCAGCAGGACAGGGGGAAACTACGAGCAGTACTTC.

The CDR3 bases are TGTGCCAGCACTCTCGGGGGAAGGGACACTGAAGCTTTCTTT. It translates to CASTLGGRDTEAFF. The chain recombines TRBV13 with TRBJ1-1, with D possibly being TRBD1 (5 bases). V lost 7 bases and J 3 bases, leaving 15 bases between the germline ends. The CDR3 length is 14 residues. Per the germline V gene, CDR1 is PRHDT and CDR2 is FYEKMQ (reference sequence).

This clone appeared a few times. This chain's CDR3 is CASSPRGVGNTEAFF. CDR3 coding DNA: TGTGCCAGCAGCCCCCGAGGGGTGGGGAACACTGAAGCTTTCTTT. This chain joins TRBV7-9 and TRBJ1-1; D is possibly TRBD1 (5 bases). V was shortened by 5 bases and J by 1 base, with 14 bases between the two germline ends. Germline V gene sequence: CDR1 SEHNR, CDR2 FQNEAQ (reference sequence). The CDR3 is made up of 15 amino acids.

The chain is built from TRBV11-2 and TRBJ2-5; D not resolved. Trimming shortened V by 1 base and J by 5 bases, and 11 bases separated the two germline ends. Germline V gene data show CDR1 as SGHAT and CDR2 as FQNNGV. This CDR3 has 14 amino acids. The CDR3 nucleotides read TGTGCCAGCAGCTTAGGACCCGCCGGGGAGACCCAGTACTTC. It encodes CASSLGPAGETQYF. The full variable domain, rest sourced from reference TRBV11-2 and TRBJ2-5, is EAGVAQSPRYKIIEKRQSVAFWCNPISGHATLYWYQQILGQGPKLLIQFQNNGVVDDSQLPKDRFSAERLKGVDSTLKIQPAKLEDSAVYLCASSLGPAGETQYFGPGTRLLVL.

In DNA, the CDR3 is TGTGCCAGCAGTTTAAAGACGGGAGTAAGTGGGAGGTCCTACAATGAGCAGTTCTTC. Its translation is CASSLKTGVSGRSYNEQFF. This chain joins TRBV27 and TRBJ2-1; tentative D call: TRBD2 (6 bases). Germline V CDR1 and CDR2: MNHEY, SMNVEV (reference sequence). This CDR3 is 19 amino acids long. V was cut by 2 bases and J by 1 base, with 21 bases left in between.

The chain carries TRBV21-1 and TRBJ2-5; TRBD2, the table's D call, was not compared with the DNA. TRBV21-1 corresponds to a pseudogene. CDR3 length: 12 residues. The CDR3 loop reads CANSRGDPTQYF. The CDR3 nucleotides read TGTGCCAACAGCCGCGGGGATCCGACCCAGTACTTC.

The chain carries TRBV5-8 and TRBJ2-1; D gene uncertain. This CDR3 is built from 12 residues. Deletions cut 4 bases from V and 9 bases from J, with 11 bases between. Germline V gene data show CDR1 as SGHTS and CDR2 as YDEGEE. The CDR3 bases are TGTGCCAGCAGCCAATATAGCATTGAGCAGTTCTTC. Residues: CASSQYSIEQFF.

A single count supports this clone. This chain uses TRBV27 with TRBJ1-1, with 8 bases matching TRBD1. J gave up 0 bases and V 6 bases, and 6 bases lay outside the gene matches. In germline, CDR1 is MNHEY, CDR2 SMNVEV (reference sequence). This CDR3 region has 15 residues. CDR3 DNA: TGTGCCAGCAGGCTAACGACAGGGGTGAACACTGAAGCTTTCTTT. This codes for CASRLTTGVNTEAFF.

The chain is built from TRBV19 and TRBJ2-1; 8 bases agree with TRBD2. The V gene's germline CDR1 is LNHDA and CDR2 SQIVND (reference sequence). This CDR3 is 15 amino acids long. The V segment lost 4 bases and the J segment 3 bases; nucleotides outside the gene matches: 5. The CDR3 nucleotides are TGTGCCAGTAGTAGAAGCGGGAGTGGCTACAATGAGCAGTTCTTC. Protein sequence: CASSRSGSGYNEQFF.

The J gene is TRBJ1-1, the V gene TRBV10-2; D is uncertain. Germline V gene data show CDR1 as WSHSY and CDR2 as SAAADI. The V end lost 3 bases, the J end lost 7 bases, and 18 bases lay between the germline ends. The CDR3 totals 15 residues. CDR3 coding DNA: TGCGCCAGCAGTGATCCCGGTGGAAGGGCAGGTGAAGCTTTCTTT. The encoded protein is CASSDPGGRAGEAFF.

V is TRBV27 and J is TRBJ2-7; 7 bases fit TRBD2. The V segment lost 2 bases and the J segment 5 bases; nucleotides outside the gene matches: 9. Germline V gene sequence: CDR1 MNHEY, CDR2 SMNVEV (reference sequence). There are 15 residues in the CDR3. CDR3 sequence reads: CASSLMAGVANEQYF. CDR3 bases: TGTGCCAGCAGTTTAATGGCGGGAGTGGCGAACGAGCAGTACTTC.

This chain links TRBV11-2 with TRBJ2-1, with D possibly TRBD2 on 6 matching bases. Trimming left V 2 bases short and J 14 bases short, with 13 bases between. CDR3 size: 12 residues. Germline CDR1 is SGHAT and CDR2 is FQNNGV. The DNA for the CDR3 is TGTGCCAGCAGCTTATGGCGGGACGATAAGTTCTTC. Translating gives CASSLWRDDKFF.

The chain recombines TRBV5-4 with TRBJ1-6, with D possibly TRBD1 on 5 matching bases. Germline CDR1 is SGHNT and CDR2 is YYREEE (reference sequence). This CDR3 has 16 amino acids. Trimming cost V 1 base and J 8 bases, with 16 bases left between them. CDR3 DNA: TGTGCCAGCAGCTTGTTGACACGGAAAGGGGATTCACCCCTCCACTTT. This sequence encodes CASSLLTRKGDSPLHF.

The rearrangement links TRBV5-6 to TRBJ2-5; 15 nucleotides align to TRBD2. Losses at the gene ends were 0 bases for V and 5 bases for J; bases not matched to a gene: 2. The CDR3 extends over 16 amino acids. CDR1 and CDR2 (germline): SGHDT, YYEEEE. The DNA for the CDR3 is TGTGCCAGCAGCTTGGGGACTAGCGGGAGGGCGGAGACCCAGTACTTC. Residues: CASSLGTSGRAETQYF.